One T cell receptor (beta chain) is described in this entry. The antigen remains unidentified. Individuals with alopecia areata gave both lesional scalp punch biopsies and peripheral blood for collection. This sample is part of a study of CD8+ T cells in alopecia areata. Study-wide background: A regimen of oral tofacitinib, 5 to 10 mg twice daily, was given to treated patients.

V was shortened by 3 bases and J by 0 bases, with 15 bases between the two germline ends. The CDR3 is 16 amino acids. The V gene's germline CDR1 is LNHNV and CDR2 YYDKDF (reference sequence). Reverse transcribed after extraction, RNA yielded cDNA as the sequencing template. Clones were sequenced by immunoSEQ multiplex PCR, and TCRdb holds only the in-frame ones, with some missing. Here the sample spans about 170,000 clones, about 67% being singletons. The study, taken as a whole, reports: Relative to mice, TCR sharing across patients was less clear, a difference possibly HLA-related.

The clonotype was recovered from a human donor with alopecia areata. The genes are TRBV15 and TRBJ2-7; D ambiguous. The specimen comprised CD8+ T cells sorted from blood, sampled at week 0. This CDR3 reads CATSRIQGISSYEQYF. DNA for the CDR3: TGTGCCACCAGCAGGATCCAAGGGATTAGCTCCTACGAGCAGTACTTC. Full variable domain (rest looked up from reference TRBV15 and TRBJ2-7): DAMVIQNPRYQVTQFGKPVTLSCSQTLNHNVMYWYQQKSSQAPKLLFHYYDKDFNNEADTPDNFQSRRPNTSFCFLDIRSPGLGDTAMYLCATSRIQGISSYEQYFGPGTRLTVT.